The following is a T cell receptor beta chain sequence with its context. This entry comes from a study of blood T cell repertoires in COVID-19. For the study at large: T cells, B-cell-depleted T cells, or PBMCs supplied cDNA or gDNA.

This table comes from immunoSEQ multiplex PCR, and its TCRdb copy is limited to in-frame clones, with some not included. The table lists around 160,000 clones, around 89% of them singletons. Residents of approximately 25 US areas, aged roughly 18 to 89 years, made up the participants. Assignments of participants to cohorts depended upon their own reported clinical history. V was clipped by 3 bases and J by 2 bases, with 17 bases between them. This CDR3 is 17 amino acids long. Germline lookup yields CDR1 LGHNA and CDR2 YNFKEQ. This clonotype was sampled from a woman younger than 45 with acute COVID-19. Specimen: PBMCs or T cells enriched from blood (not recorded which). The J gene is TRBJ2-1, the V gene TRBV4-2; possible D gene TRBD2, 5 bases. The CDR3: CASSQTAEGWAYNEQFF. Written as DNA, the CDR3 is TGTGCCAGCAGCCAGACCGCTGAGGGATGGGCCTACAATGAGCAGTTCTTC.